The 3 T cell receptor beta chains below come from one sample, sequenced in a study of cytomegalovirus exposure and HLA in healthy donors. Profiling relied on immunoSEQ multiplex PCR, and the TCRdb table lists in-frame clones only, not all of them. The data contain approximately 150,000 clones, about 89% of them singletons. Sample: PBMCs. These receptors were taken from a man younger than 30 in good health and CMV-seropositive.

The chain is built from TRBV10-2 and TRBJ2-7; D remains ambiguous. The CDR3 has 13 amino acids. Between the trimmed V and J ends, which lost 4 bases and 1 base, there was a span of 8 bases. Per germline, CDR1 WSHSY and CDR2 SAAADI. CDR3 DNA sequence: TGCGCCAGCAGTGCTGACTCTTCCTACGAGCAGTACTTC. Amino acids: CASSADSSYEQYF.

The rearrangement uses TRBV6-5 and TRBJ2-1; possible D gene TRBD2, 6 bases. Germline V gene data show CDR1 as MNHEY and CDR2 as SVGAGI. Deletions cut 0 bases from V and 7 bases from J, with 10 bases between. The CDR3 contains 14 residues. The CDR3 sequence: CASSYSWDFNEQFF. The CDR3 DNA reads TGTGCCAGCAGTTACTCTTGGGACTTTAATGAGCAGTTCTTC.

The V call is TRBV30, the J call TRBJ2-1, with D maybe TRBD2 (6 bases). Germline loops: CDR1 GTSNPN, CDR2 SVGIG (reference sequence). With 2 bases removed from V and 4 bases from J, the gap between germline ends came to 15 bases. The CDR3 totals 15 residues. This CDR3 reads CAWSLGVSGYNEQFF. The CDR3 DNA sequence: TGTGCCTGGAGTTTGGGAGTAAGCGGGTACAATGAGCAGTTCTTC.